Listed below are T cell receptor beta chains from one sample, sequenced in a study of cytomegalovirus exposure and HLA in healthy donors. The repertoire was sequenced with immunoSEQ multiplex PCR; TCRdb's copy has only in-frame clones and lacks some. The sample shows 200,000 to 250,000 clones, approximately 90% of them seen only once. Sequencing was carried out using PBMCs. The source is a young man in good health and CMV-seronegative. The CDR3 runs from the conserved cysteine through the conserved F or W. The order of the fields is D gene, V gene, clone size, J gene, CDR3 protein, CDR3 DNA. D genes are given only for firm matches. Part of the rows lack a size; the others show once, few, many or a class for expanded clones.

TRBD2	TRBV7-7	-	TRBJ2-2	CASSLGLAGGPDTGELFF	TGTGCTAGCAGCTTGGGACTAGCGGGGGGGCCGGACACCGGGGAGCTGTTTTTT
-	TRBV15	once	TRBJ2-5	CATSRVRETQYF	TGTGCCACCAGCAGAGTTCGAGAGACCCAGTACTTC
TRBD2	TRBV28	once	TRBJ2-7	CASSSSGGAYEQYF	TGTGCCAGCAGCTCCAGCGGGGGGGCCTACGAGCAGTACTTC
-	TRBV28	-	TRBJ1-2	CASSLYENRLRYGYTF	TGTGCCAGCAGTTTATATGAGAACAGGCTACGCTATGGCTACACCTTC
-	TRBV18	-	TRBJ1-3	CASSPQAGRRGNTIYF	TGTGCCAGCTCACCTCAGGCAGGGCGTCGTGGAAACACCATATATTTT
-	TRBV7-3	-	TRBJ1-1	CASSLNRDPNTEAFF	TGTGCCAGCAGCTTAAACAGGGATCCAAACACTGAAGCTTTCTTT
TRBD2	TRBV27	-	TRBJ2-7	CASSSTSGTYEQYF	TGTGCCAGCAGTTCGACTAGCGGTACCTACGAGCAGTACTTC
TRBD1	TRBV7-2	-	TRBJ2-1	CASSSDRGGYNEQFF	TGTGCCAGCAGCTCTGACAGGGGGGGCTACAATGAGCAGTTCTTC
TRBD1	TRBV5-6	-	TRBJ1-2	CASSLVGTGDYGYTF	TGTGCCAGCAGCTTGGTCGGGACAGGGGACTATGGCTACACCTTC
TRBD2	TRBV27	-	TRBJ2-1	CASSPWDAGDNEQFF	TGTGCCAGCAGTCCCTGGGATGCGGGAGATAATGAGCAGTTCTTC
-	TRBV4-3	-	TRBJ2-2	CASSQFSLAQPNTGELFF	TGCGCCAGCAGCCAATTTAGCCTAGCCCAACCGAACACCGGGGAGCTGTTTTTT
-	TRBV5-6	-	TRBJ2-1	CASSLGAGSTAEQFF	TGTGCCAGCAGCTTGGGCGCCGGGTCGACGGCTGAGCAGTTCTTC
TRBD1	TRBV19	-	TRBJ2-2	CASSGQAVVGELFF	TGTGCCAGTAGTGGACAGGCGGTAGTCGGGGAGCTGTTTTTT
-	TRBV7-3	once	TRBJ2-7	CASSSVFEQYF	TGTGCCAGCAGCTCAGTGTTCGAGCAGTACTTC
TRBD2	TRBV11-3	-	TRBJ2-1	CASSLSSGGPWNEQFF	TGTGCCAGCAGCTTGTCTAGCGGGGGGCCTTGGAATGAGCAGTTCTTC
TRBD2	TRBV4-3	-	TRBJ2-1	CASSLREGRYNEQFF	TGCGCCAGCAGCCTGCGGGAGGGCCGATACAATGAGCAGTTCTTC
-	TRBV7-2	-	TRBJ2-5	CASSFSGGNQETQYF	TGTGCCAGCAGCTTTTCAGGGGGGAACCAAGAGACCCAGTACTTC
TRBD1	TRBV5-6	-	TRBJ2-6	CASSHGQGSANVLTF	TGTGCCAGCAGCCATGGACAGGGAAGCGCCAACGTCCTGACTTTC